The rows below give T cell receptor beta chains drawn from one sample of a study of Ad26.COV2.S vaccination and SARS-CoV-2 variants. The assay was immunoSEQ multiplex PCR, and TCRdb's table has in-frame clones only and misses some. The sample lists 350,000 to 550,000 clones; roughly nine tenths were seen once. The sequencing here drew on peripheral blood, taken in a trial of Ad26.COV2.S vaccine versus placebo. The origin of the receptors is a person aged 18-60 years who received the Ad26.COV2.S COVID-19 vaccine or a placebo. The CDR3 runs from the conserved cysteine through the conserved F or W. A D gene is named only where the DNA matches it firmly.

TRBV10-3	TRBJ2-2	NA	CASKSGQGRSGELFF	TGTGCCTCAAAAAGCGGGCAGGGAAGGAGCGGGGAGCTGTTTTTT
TRBV6-5	TRBJ2-1	TRBD2	CASSSSWGLAHEQFF	TGTGCCAGCAGTAGTAGCTGGGGACTAGCTCATGAGCAGTTCTTC
TRBV19	TRBJ1-1	TRBD1	CASSRSTGVNTEAFF	TGTGCCAGTAGTAGATCGACAGGGGTGAACACTGAAGCTTTCTTT
TRBV27	TRBJ2-5	TRBD2	CASSPGLAGRGKTQYF	TGTGCCAGCAGTCCAGGGCTAGCGGGGAGGGGAAAGACCCAGTACTTC
TRBV29-1	TRBJ2-5	NA	CSVGRDPRSGETQYF	TGCAGCGTTGGTCGGGACCCCCGCTCAGGAGAGACCCAGTACTTC
TRBV14	TRBJ2-7	NA	CASSQGPGQTYEQYF	TGTGCCAGCAGCCAAGGCCCCGGGCAGACCTACGAGCAGTACTTC
TRBV7-9	TRBJ2-7	NA	CASSQVGGSWEQYF	TGTGCCAGCAGCCAGGTAGGGGGGTCGTGGGAGCAGTACTTC
TRBV6-6	TRBJ2-1	TRBD2	CASNLNGASGSDEQFF	TGTGCCAGCAACCTGAACGGGGCTAGCGGGAGCGATGAGCAGTTCTTC
TRBV7-3	TRBJ1-1	NA	CASRRLTNTEAFF	TGTGCCAGCCGACGACTGACGAACACTGAAGCTTTCTTT
TRBV2	TRBJ1-5	NA	CASSVRVATQPQHF	TGTGCCAGCAGTGTCAGGGTGGCGACTCAGCCCCAGCATTTT
TRBV27	TRBJ1-3	NA	CASSLRGAGNTIYF	TGTGCCAGCAGTTTACGGGGGGCTGGAAACACCATATATTTT
TRBV6-6	TRBJ2-1	NA	CASLRGGFKYEQFF	TGTGCCAGCCTACGAGGGGGGTTCAAGTATGAGCAGTTCTTC
TRBV13	TRBJ1-4	NA	CASSFGQGYEKLFF	TGTGCCAGCAGCTTCGGCCAGGGGTATGAAAAACTGTTTTTT
TRBV7-9	TRBJ2-5	NA	CASNRPEAGQETQYF	TGTGCCAGCAACCGGCCCGAGGCCGGACAAGAGACCCAGTACTTC
TRBV10-2	TRBJ2-5	TRBD2	CASPPEVRGGPVETQYF	TGCGCCAGCCCTCCCGAGGTTCGGGGGGGCCCGGTGGAGACCCAGTACTTC
TRBV2	TRBJ1-3	NA	CASGTQGRLNTIYF	TGTGCCAGCGGTACACAGGGTCGACTGAACACCATATATTTT
TRBV2	TRBJ1-1	TRBD1	CASLRDRNTEAFF	TGTGCCAGCCTGAGGGACAGGAACACTGAAGCTTTCTTT
TRBV9	TRBJ2-6	NA	CASTSPSGANVLTF	TGTGCCAGCACCTCTCCCTCTGGGGCCAACGTCCTGACTTTC
TRBV9	TRBJ1-1	NA	CASSVGGTSGTEAFF	TGTGCCAGCAGCGTAGGAGGTACATCGGGCACTGAAGCTTTCTTT